This T cell receptor beta chain came from a study of tumor and adjacent non-tumor tissue in lung cancer. This sample's RNA came from whole unsorted tissue. The CDR3 is 18 amino acids. The germline gives CDR1 SGHVS, CDR2 FQNEAQ. Concerning this clonotype: The antigen is unknown. Relative to the germline gene, one junction end is altered; a read error may explain this.

TCRbeta libraries were built with three rounds of nested PCR, modified from ARM-PCR. TCRdb re-derived calls from the multiplex PCR reads in MiXCR, one entry per CDR3 protein. The sample lists about 76,000 distinct CDR3 sequences; around 70% were seen once. Findings of the study overall: Compared with tumor, normal lung showed significantly lower TCR diversity.

The TCR was taken from an older woman with non-small cell lung cancer. Specimen: lung tumor tissue. The genes are TRBV7-8 and TRBJ2-6; possibly TRBD1 for D (6 bases). The CDR3 loop reads CASGLTGLDLSGSNVLTF. Here the CDR3 DNA reads TGTGCCAGCGGCTTAACAGGGTTGGACCTCTCTGGGTCCAACGTCCTGACTTTC.